Listed below are T cell receptor beta chains from one sample, sequenced in a study of cytomegalovirus exposure and HLA in healthy donors. Generated by immunoSEQ multiplex PCR, the TCRdb table keeps only in-frame clones and is missing some. The data show more than 120,000 clones, with more than 75% seen just once and 8.7% held by the top ten. Input material: PBMCs. The receptors were gathered from a man between 18 and 35 years old in good health and CMV-seropositive. Each CDR3 is given with its conserved first and last residue. D genes are given only for firm matches. The size field is filled for only some rows; it gives once, few, many or a size class.

cdr3_nt,cdr3_aa,j_call,v_call,d_call,clone_size
TGTGCCAGCAGCCTTGTTAGCGGGAGGTTGGAAGAGACCCAGTACTTC,CASSLVSGRLEETQYF,TRBJ2-5,TRBV11-3,TRBD2,-
TGCGCCAGCAGCCCCCCAGGTGTCAAGATCTCCTACAATGAGCAGTTCTTC,CASSPPGVKISYNEQFF,TRBJ2-1,TRBV5-1,-,-
TGTGCCAGCAGCGGACGCGGAGGAAAGGATACGCAGTATTTT,CASSGRGGKDTQYF,TRBJ2-3,TRBV9,-,-
TGTGCCAGCAGAGCGGGACGGACCACTGAAGCTTTCTTT,CASRAGRTTEAFF,TRBJ1-1,TRBV25-1,-,few
TGTGCCAGCAGCAGCCAGGGTGACTCTGGAAACACCATATATTTT,CASSSQGDSGNTIYF,TRBJ1-3,TRBV9,-,-
TGTGCCAGCTCATGGGGGACAGAGAGGGTCAATGAGCAGTTCTTC,CASSWGTERVNEQFF,TRBJ2-1,TRBV18,TRBD1,-
TGTGCCAGCAGCCCCACCCAGGGTACTGAAAAACTGTTTTTT,CASSPTQGTEKLFF,TRBJ1-4,TRBV5-8,-,-
TGCAGTGCGGGACCTAGCGAGGGGTTCTTC,CSAGPSEGFF,TRBJ2-1,TRBV20-1,-,-
TGCGCCAGCAGCCTGCGACAGGGGGGGACAGATACGCAGTATTTT,CASSLRQGGTDTQYF,TRBJ2-3,TRBV5-1,TRBD1,-
TGCGCCAGCAGTGAATTAGGGGTTAATCAGCCCCAGCATTTT,CASSELGVNQPQHF,TRBJ1-5,TRBV10-1,-,few
TGTGCCAGCAGGGGGACAGTGGTGGAAAACACCATATATTTT,CASRGTVVENTIYF,TRBJ1-3,TRBV13,TRBD1,-
TGTGCCAGCTCCCCGGAGAACAACTATGGCTACACCTTC,CASSPENNYGYTF,TRBJ1-2,TRBV18,-,-
TGTGCCAGCAGTTACACCTACCAGAGGGAGCAGTACTTC,CASSYTYQREQYF,TRBJ2-7,TRBV28,-,-
TGTGCCACGCTCAGGCAGTTGGATTCCAATGAGCAGTTCTTC,CATLRQLDSNEQFF,TRBJ2-1,TRBV30,-,-
TGCAGCGTTGACTCAGGGGGTCGGGCTGAAGCTTTCTTT,CSVDSGGRAEAFF,TRBJ1-1,TRBV29-1,TRBD1,-
TGTGCCAGCAGGGGGACAGGGGGGCTCACAGATACGCAGTATTTT,CASRGTGGLTDTQYF,TRBJ2-3,TRBV2,TRBD1,-
TGCGCCAGCAGCCCTAGGGGACTAGCCCCTAACAATGAGCAGTTCTTC,CASSPRGLAPNNEQFF,TRBJ2-1,TRBV4-1,TRBD2,-
TGTGCCAGCAGCGACCGCCATGAAGGGGTCACCTACAATGAGCAGTTCTTC,CASSDRHEGVTYNEQFF,TRBJ2-1,TRBV9,-,-
TGTGCCAGCAGCTTAGTTTTTGGGACAGGGGCGGTGAATGAGCAGTTCTTC,CASSLVFGTGAVNEQFF,TRBJ2-1,TRBV11-2,TRBD1,once
TGTGCCAGCAGCGTAGGACAGGGGCCCAATTCACCCCTCCACTTT,CASSVGQGPNSPLHF,TRBJ1-6,TRBV9,TRBD1,-
TGTGCCAGCAGCCCCCCGGGACAGTCAACCTGGTACTTC,CASSPPGQSTWYF,TRBJ2-7,TRBV5-6,TRBD1,-
TGTGCCAGCAGGCAGGGTGGCAATCAGCCCCAGCATTTT,CASRQGGNQPQHF,TRBJ1-5,TRBV2,-,few
TGTGCCAGCAGTTTAGGGGAGCGGGGCACAGATACGCAGTATTTT,CASSLGERGTDTQYF,TRBJ2-3,TRBV28,-,-
TGCGCCAGCAGCTTGAACGGGGATGCCTACAATGAGCAGTTCTTC,CASSLNGDAYNEQFF,TRBJ2-1,TRBV5-1,-,-
TGTGCCAGCAGTGGCTACGAGAAACCTTCCTCTGGAAACACCATATATTTT,CASSGYEKPSSGNTIYF,TRBJ1-3,TRBV2,-,-
TGTGCCAGCAGCTTTTTGGTTTTTTCCAGGGATGCGGACCCCCAGCATTTT,CASSFLVFSRDADPQHF,TRBJ1-5,TRBV7-2,-,-
TGTGCCAGCAGCGCCACGGGGGGTATGGAGACCCAGTACTTC,CASSATGGMETQYF,TRBJ2-5,TRBV9,TRBD2,few
TGCGCCAGCAGCTTGACAGGACCCGACGAGCAGTACTTC,CASSLTGPDEQYF,TRBJ2-7,TRBV5-1,-,-
TGTGCCAGCACTTTGACAGTGAACACTGAAGCTTTCTTT,CASTLTVNTEAFF,TRBJ1-1,TRBV6-1,-,-
TGTGCCTGGAGTCCGACAGGGGGCGCGGGGGAGACCCAGTACTTC,CAWSPTGGAGETQYF,TRBJ2-5,TRBV30,TRBD1,-
TGTGCCAGCAGCTTAGTGTTGCAGGGTAACGCTGAGACCCAGTACTTC,CASSLVLQGNAETQYF,TRBJ2-5,TRBV7-6,-,-
TGTGCCAGCTTGGACGCAGGGGAGTATGGCTACACCTTC,CASLDAGEYGYTF,TRBJ1-2,TRBV28,-,-
TGCGCCAGCAGCGGGACGGGACAGATATACTATGGCTACACCTTC,CASSGTGQIYYGYTF,TRBJ1-2,TRBV5-1,TRBD1,-
TGTGCCAGCAGTGGAGATGTGGGGGGCACTGAAGCTTTCTTT,CASSGDVGGTEAFF,TRBJ1-1,TRBV2,-,-
TGCGCCAGCAGTTCTACAGGGGGCAGGAGGGAGACCCAGTACTTC,CASSSTGGRRETQYF,TRBJ2-5,TRBV5-1,TRBD1,-
TGTGCCAGCAGCTTAATCAGGAACTCCTACAATGAGCAGTTCTTC,CASSLIRNSYNEQFF,TRBJ2-1,TRBV7-8,-,-
TGTGCCTGGAGTGTTGGGACAGGGCGGACTGAAGCTTTCTTT,CAWSVGTGRTEAFF,TRBJ1-1,TRBV30,TRBD1,-
TGTGCCAGCAGCTTAGGAACAGGGTCTATTGGCTATGGCTACACCTTC,CASSLGTGSIGYGYTF,TRBJ1-2,TRBV11-3,-,-
TGTGCCAGCAGCTCAACAGGGGGCCGCACTGAAGCTTTCTTT,CASSSTGGRTEAFF,TRBJ1-1,TRBV7-9,TRBD1,-
TGTGCCAGCAGCCCCTCCGCAGATACGCAGTATTTT,CASSPSADTQYF,TRBJ2-3,TRBV11-3,-,-
TGTGCCAGTAGTATAACGTGGAGGGGAGCTTTCTTT,CASSITWRGAFF,TRBJ1-1,TRBV19,-,-
TGTGCCAGCAGCCAAGGGGGGAGGGGGGAGACCCAGTACTTC,CASSQGGRGETQYF,TRBJ2-5,TRBV5-4,-,-
TGTGCCAGCAGCCTGCGAGATACGCAGTATTTT,CASSLRDTQYF,TRBJ2-3,TRBV7-2,-,-
TGTGCCAGCAGTTGGAAAAGCGGGACAGGGGCGTTAGAGCAGTACTTC,CASSWKSGTGALEQYF,TRBJ2-7,TRBV6-6,TRBD1,-
TGTGCCAGCAGCTCAAATCGAGCTAATGAAAAACTGTTTTTT,CASSSNRANEKLFF,TRBJ1-4,TRBV4-2,-,-
TGTGCCAGCAGCTCATGGGACAGGCACCCTGAAGCTTTCTTT,CASSSWDRHPEAFF,TRBJ1-1,TRBV9,TRBD1,-
TGTGCCAGCAGCTGGGACATCTCTGGAAACACCATATATTTT,CASSWDISGNTIYF,TRBJ1-3,TRBV14,-,-
TGTGCCAGTCAGGACAGGTTGGGCTATGGCTACACCTTC,CASQDRLGYGYTF,TRBJ1-2,TRBV19,TRBD1,few